This entry is about one T cell receptor beta chain. This receptor's antigen is unknown. No base quality values were provided; no much bigger clone lies one nucleotide off. The time point label of this sample denotes: baseline before oral tofacitinib. Peripheral blood and lesional scalp punch biopsies were obtained from patients with alopecia areata. Human scalp biopsies were immediately fixed in PAXgene tissue containers. The CDR3 covers 12 residues, taking in both the cysteine and the phenylalanine. Only the CDR3 part of the read is kept: 36 bases, read in frame from the first base. V and J lose 6 bases and 9 bases, and a span of 12 bases separates them. The germline V gene provides CDR1 MNHEY and CDR2 SVGAGI. The data derive from a study of CD8+ T cells in alopecia areata (dated by TCRdb to 2016 to 2018). Study-level background: The treated patients took part in an open-label pilot trial in which moderate-to-severe alopecia areata was treated with oral tofacitinib at 5 to 10 mg twice daily. Patients stayed on tofacitinib for 6 to 18 months and then had 6 months of follow-up off drug so that delayed response and recurrence could be assessed. The study used high-throughput TCRbeta sequencing to examine T cell clonal expansion in alopecia areata, in both the C3H/HeJ mouse model and human patients. Scalp tissue and sorted CD4+ and CD8+ peripheral blood T cells from patchy and totalis/universalis alopecia areata patients and from healthy controls were covered by human TCRbeta sequencing. Patients on tofacitinib were biopsied at baseline and after 4 and 24 weeks of treatment, and several of the patients also had a later scalp biopsy. Scalp clonality was compared among normal scalp (n=4), patchy alopecia areata scalp (n=8), and alopecia totalis/universalis scalp (n=8). RNA was extracted with the PAXgene miRNA kit for fixed scalp, the miRNeasy kit for PBMCs, and the RNeasy kit for mouse skin. TCRbeta CDR3 regions were amplified by immunoSEQ multiplex PCR with 35 Vbeta forward and 13 Jbeta reverse primers. General study outcomes and caveats: Compared with normal scalp, lesional scalp had higher clonality and more expanded CD8+ clones, particularly in alopecia totalis/universalis, a pattern that suggests antigenic drive. Resident alphabeta T cells in normal human skin are also sequenced, complicating scalp TCR repertoire analysis, unlike mouse skin dominated by gammadelta T cells. Shared TCR sequences between patients were less evident than in mice, which may be partly attributable to HLA diversity in the patient population.

Receptor libraries were prepared by the immunoSEQ multiplex PCR assay. For TCR sequencing, RNA was extracted from every sample and reverse transcribed into cDNA to serve as template. First-strand cDNA was synthesized with SuperScript III using a 2:1 mix of oligo-dT and random hexamers. A synthetic immune receptor repertoire was used to assess amplification bias, and residual bias was removed computationally. Regarding the original processing steps: Raw reads were preprocessed for error removal, and CDR3 was defined according to IMGT conventions as running from the conserved cysteine to phenylalanine. Clonality was computed by normalizing Shannon entropy by log2 of the number of productive unique TCRs and subtracting the result from 1. Whether scalp clones were CD4 or CD8 was inferred by matching scalp TCRbeta sequences against CD4 and CD8 repertoires sorted from blood. TCRdb obtained this table from immuneACCESS and retained in-frame rearrangements with V and J assigned. These tables miss some clones; where compared with another copy, unresolved V genes account for less than half of the shortfall, and the remainder is unexplained. V and J calls and clone size follow that table, whereas D and trimming were derived from the DNA. The sample records some 19,000 clones, less than 70% of which are singletons. Together, the top ten hold approximately 6.1% of the sample.

The chain is made from TRBV6-5 and TRBJ1-5; no D gene is confidently identified. The material sequenced was skin, taken at week 0. This TCR derives from a human donor with alopecia areata. The CDR3 corresponds to CASRTLLWPQHF. The nucleotide sequence reads TGTGCCAGCAGAACGTTGCTATGGCCCCAGCATTTT.